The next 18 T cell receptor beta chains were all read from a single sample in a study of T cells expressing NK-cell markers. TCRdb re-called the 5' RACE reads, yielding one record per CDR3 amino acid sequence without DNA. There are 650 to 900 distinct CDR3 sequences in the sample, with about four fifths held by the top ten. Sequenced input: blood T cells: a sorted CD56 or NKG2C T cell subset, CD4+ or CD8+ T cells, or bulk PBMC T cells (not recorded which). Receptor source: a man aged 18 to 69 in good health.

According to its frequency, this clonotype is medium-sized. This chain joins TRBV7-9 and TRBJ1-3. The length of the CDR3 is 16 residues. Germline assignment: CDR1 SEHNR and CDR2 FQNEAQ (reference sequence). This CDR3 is CASSLGQPNSGNTIYF.

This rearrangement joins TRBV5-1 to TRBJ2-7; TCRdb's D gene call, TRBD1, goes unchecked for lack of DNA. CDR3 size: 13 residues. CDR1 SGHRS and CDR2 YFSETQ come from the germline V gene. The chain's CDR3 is CASSETGDHEQYF.

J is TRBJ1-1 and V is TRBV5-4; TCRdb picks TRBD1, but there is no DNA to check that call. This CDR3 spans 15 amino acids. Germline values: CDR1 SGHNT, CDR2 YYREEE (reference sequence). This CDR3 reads CASSLEGRPNTEAFF. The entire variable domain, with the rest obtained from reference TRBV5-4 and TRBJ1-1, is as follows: ETGVTQSPTHLIKTRGQQVTLRCSSQSGHNTVSWYQQALGQGPQFIFQYYREEENGRGNFPPRFSGLQFPNYSSELNVNALELDDSALYLCASSLEGRPNTEAFFGQGTRLTVV.

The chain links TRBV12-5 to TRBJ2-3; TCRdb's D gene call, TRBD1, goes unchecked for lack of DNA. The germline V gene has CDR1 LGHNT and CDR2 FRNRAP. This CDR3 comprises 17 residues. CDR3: CASGLVRGGWGTDTQYF.

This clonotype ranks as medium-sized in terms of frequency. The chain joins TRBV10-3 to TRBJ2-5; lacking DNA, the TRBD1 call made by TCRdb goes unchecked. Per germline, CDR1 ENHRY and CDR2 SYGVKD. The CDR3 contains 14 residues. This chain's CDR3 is CAIRAGATQETQYF.

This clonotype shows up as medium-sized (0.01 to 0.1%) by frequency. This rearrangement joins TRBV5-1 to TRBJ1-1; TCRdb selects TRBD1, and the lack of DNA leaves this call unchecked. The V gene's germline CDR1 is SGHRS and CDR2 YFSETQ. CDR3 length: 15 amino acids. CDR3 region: CASSLAPGQNTEAFF. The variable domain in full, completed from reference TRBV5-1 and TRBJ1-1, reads KAGVTQTPRYLIKTRGQQVTLSCSPISGHRSVSWYQQTPGQGLQFLFEYFSETQRNKGNFPGRFSGRQFSNSRSEMNVSTLELGDSALYLCASSLAPGQNTEAFFGQGTRLTVV.

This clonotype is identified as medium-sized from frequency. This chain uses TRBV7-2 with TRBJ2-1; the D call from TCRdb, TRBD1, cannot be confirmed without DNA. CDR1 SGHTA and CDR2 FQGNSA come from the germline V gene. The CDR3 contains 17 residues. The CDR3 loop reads CASSQKGAGSRGNEQFF.

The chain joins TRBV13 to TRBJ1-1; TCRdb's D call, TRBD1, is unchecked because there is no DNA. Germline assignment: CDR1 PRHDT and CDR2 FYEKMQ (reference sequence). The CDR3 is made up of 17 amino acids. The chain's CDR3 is CASSSPAIWTGGTEAFF.

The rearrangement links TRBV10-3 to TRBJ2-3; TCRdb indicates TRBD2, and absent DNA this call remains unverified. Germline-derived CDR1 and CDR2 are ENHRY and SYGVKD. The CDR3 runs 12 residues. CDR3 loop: CATGTAKDTQYF.

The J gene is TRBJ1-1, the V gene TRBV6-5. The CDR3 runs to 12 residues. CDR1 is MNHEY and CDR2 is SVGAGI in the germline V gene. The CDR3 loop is CASTGLGTEAFF.

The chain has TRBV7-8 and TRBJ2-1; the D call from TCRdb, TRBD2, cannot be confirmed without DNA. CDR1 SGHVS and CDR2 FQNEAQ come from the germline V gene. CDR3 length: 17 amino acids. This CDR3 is CASSLRTGTSGYNEQFF. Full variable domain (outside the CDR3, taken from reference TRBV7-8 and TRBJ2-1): GAGVSQSPRYKVAKRGQDVALRCDPISGHVSLFWYQQALGQGPEFLTYFQNEAQLDKSGLPSDRFFAERPEGSVSTLKIQRTQQEDSAVYLCASSLRTGTSGYNEQFFGPGTRLTVL.

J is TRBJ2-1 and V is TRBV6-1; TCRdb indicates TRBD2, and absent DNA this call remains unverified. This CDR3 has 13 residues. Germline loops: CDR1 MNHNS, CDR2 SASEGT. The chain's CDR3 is CSLGGGSYNEQFF.

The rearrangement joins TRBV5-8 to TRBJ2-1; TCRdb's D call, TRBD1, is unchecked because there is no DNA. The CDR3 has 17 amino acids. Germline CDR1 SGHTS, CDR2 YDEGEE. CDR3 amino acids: CASSSPGGAWGYNEQFF.

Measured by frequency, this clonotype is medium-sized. CDR3 protein: CASSPARGAGTEAFF. The V call is TRBV18, the J call TRBJ1-1; TCRdb selects TRBD1, and the lack of DNA leaves this call unchecked. The germline V gene has CDR1 KGHSH and CDR2 LQKENI. The CDR3 is made up of 15 amino acids.

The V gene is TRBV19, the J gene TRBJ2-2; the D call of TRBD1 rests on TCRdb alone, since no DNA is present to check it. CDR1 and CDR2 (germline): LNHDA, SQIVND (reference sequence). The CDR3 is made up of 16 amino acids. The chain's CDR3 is CASSIQGQAAVRELFF.

CDR3 residues: CASSPSWVTGEDLGQPQHF. The chain joins TRBV28 to TRBJ1-5; the TCRdb call, TRBD1, lacks DNA for checking. This CDR3 has 19 amino acids. Germline CDR1 MDHEN, CDR2 SYDVKM.

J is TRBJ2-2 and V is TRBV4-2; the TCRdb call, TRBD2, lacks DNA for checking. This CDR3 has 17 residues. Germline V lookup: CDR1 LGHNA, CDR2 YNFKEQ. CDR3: CASSHPPGRGGGGELFF.

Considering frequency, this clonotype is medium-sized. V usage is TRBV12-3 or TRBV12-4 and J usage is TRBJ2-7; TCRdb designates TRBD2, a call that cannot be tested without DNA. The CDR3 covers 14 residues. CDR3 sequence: CASSLGLAASEQYF.